The T cell receptor (beta chain) described here comes from a study of T cells after yellow fever vaccination. General study results and limits: Abundant clonotypes from the bulk population could have been carried over as contaminants into FACS-sorted repertoires.

V lost 2 bases, J lost 8 bases, and 12 bases stayed unmatched. The CDR3 length is 17 residues. CDR1 MNHEY and CDR2 SVGAGI come from the germline V gene. This clonotype was counted only a few times. As yet, its antigen is unknown. Researchers made TCR cDNA using 5'RACE template switching, and this step added a universal primer site and UMIs. TCRdb used MiXCR to reprocess the 5' RACE reads, holding one entry per CDR3 protein. The sample lists fewer than 650,000 distinct CDR3 sequences; about a fifth were seen once. V and J are TRBV6-5 and TRBJ1-6; 7 bases line up with TRBD1. This specimen was PBMCs, taken roughly 20 days after the first yellow fever vaccination. This TCR was recovered from a man aged 18 to 35 who received the YFV17D yellow fever vaccine. CDR3 nucleotides: TGTGCCAGCAGTTACGCAGGGGGGCGCATCTCACATTCACCCCTCCACTTT. Its protein product is CASSYAGGRISHSPLHF.